Each of the 29 T cell receptor beta chains below was sequenced from the same sample in a study of shared clonotypes between healthy human individuals. CD45RO-negative cells were positively selected for CCR7, leaving out terminally differentiated effector memory CD45RA+ cells. Some clones are missing from TCRdb's copy, which holds only in-frame ones; the method was immunoSEQ multiplex PCR. The table records approximately 740,000 clones, 80% to 95% of them present only once. The sample taken for sequencing was naive CD8+ T cells sorted from blood. These receptors all stem from a man aged 25 to 40 in good health.

The table lists this clone with a few counts. The V and J genes are TRBV5-8 and TRBJ1-2; D is perhaps TRBD1 (5 bases). Germline V gene sequence: CDR1 SGHTS, CDR2 YDEGEE. This CDR3 contains 10 residues. The DNA for the CDR3 is TGTGCATGCGGGGGGTATGGCTACACCTTC. Translating gives CACGGYGYTF.

The gene calls are TRBV4-2 and TRBJ2-7; TRBD2 aligns across 15 bases. The CDR3 contains 15 residues. J gave up 6 bases and V 3 bases, and 3 bases lay outside the gene matches. Germline assignment: CDR1 LGHNA and CDR2 YNFKEQ. CDR3 in amino acids: CASSQGLAGGLEQYF. The CDR3 DNA reads TGTGCCAGCAGCCAGGGACTAGCGGGGGGACTCGAGCAGTACTTC.

The chain is built from TRBV5-4 and TRBJ2-1, with 8 bases identical to TRBD2. The V gene end was trimmed by 3 bases and the J gene end by 15 bases; junction bases not matched to a gene: 11. The CDR3 has 13 amino acids. CDR1 SGHNT and CDR2 YYREEE come from the germline V gene (reference sequence). The CDR3 DNA reads as TGTGCCAGCAGCTGGTTTCAGGGGCGGGAGGTGTTCTTC. Its protein product is CASSWFQGREVFF.

The V call is TRBV7-9, the J call TRBJ2-2; a possible D gene is TRBD1 (6 bases). The CDR3 sequence is 15 residues long. The V gene's germline CDR1 is SEHNR and CDR2 FQNEAQ (reference sequence). The V end lost 6 bases, the J end lost 0 bases, and 11 bases lay between the germline ends. In DNA, the CDR3 is TGTGCCAGCAGGAAGGACAGCGCGAACACCGGGGAGCTGTTTTTT. Residues: CASRKDSANTGELFF.

Turning to this clone: The sample has other DNA sequences that encode this CDR3 too. J is TRBJ2-7 and V is TRBV29-1; 9 bases line up with TRBD1. The CDR3 has 14 residues. The V gene end was trimmed by 6 bases and the J gene end by 2 bases; junction bases not matched to a gene: 8. Per germline, CDR1 SQVTM and CDR2 ANQGSEA. CDR3 protein: CSVEGQGETYEQYF. The CDR3 DNA sequence: TGCAGCGTAGAGGGACAGGGAGAGACCTACGAGCAGTACTTC.

This chain uses TRBV10-3 with TRBJ2-3; D could derive from TRBD1 or TRBD2 (5 bases each). CDR1 and CDR2 (germline): ENHRY, SYGVKD. V lost 8 bases and J 6 bases, leaving 6 bases between the germline ends. The CDR3 runs to 10 residues. CDR3: CAIWGDTQYF. The DNA for the CDR3 is TGTGCCATCTGGGGGGATACGCAGTATTTT.

This clone was counted between two and nine times. The V call is TRBV2, the J call TRBJ2-1; 7 positions match TRBD1. After removal of 7 bases from V and 5 bases from J, the junction contained 2 bases not matched to a gene. Germline-derived CDR1 and CDR2 are SNHLY and FYNNEI. The CDR3 runs to 12 residues. The DNA for the CDR3 is TGTGCCAGCAAGGGGACAGACAATGAGCAGTTCTTC. It yields the protein CASKGTDNEQFF.

A note on this clone: The same CDR3 is also encoded by other DNA sequences in this sample. J is TRBJ1-5 and V is TRBV27; D is uncertain. Germline CDR1 and CDR2: MNHEY and SMNVEV (reference sequence). V shed 6 bases and J shed 2 bases, with 14 bases lying between them. This CDR3 contains 15 residues. CDR3 sequence reads: CASSPRGGRNQPQHF. CDR3 DNA sequence: TGTGCCAGCAGCCCCCGTGGCGGCCGCAATCAGCCCCAGCATTTT.

The chain couples TRBV7-9 to TRBJ2-7; 10 nucleotides match TRBD2. The CDR3 extends over 15 amino acids. J gave up 8 bases and V 5 bases, and 12 bases lay outside the gene matches. CDR1 is SEHNR and CDR2 is FQNEAQ in the germline V gene (reference sequence). CDR3 protein: CASSGSAAGGPQQYF. The CDR3 nucleotides read TGTGCCAGCAGCGGATCCGCAGCGGGAGGGCCACAGCAGTACTTC.

J is TRBJ2-7 and V is TRBV6-1, with 9 bases matching TRBD1. The CDR3 covers 17 residues. Germline V lookup: CDR1 MNHNS, CDR2 SASEGT. The V gene end was trimmed by 2 bases and the J gene end by 0 bases; junction bases not matched to a gene: 8. CDR3 residues: CASSEWGQGLLSYEQYF. CDR3 coding DNA: TGTGCCAGCAGTGAATGGGGACAGGGCCTGCTCTCCTACGAGCAGTACTTC.

This chain links TRBV7-9 with TRBJ2-6, with TRBD2 as a possible D gene (5 bases). Deletions cut 5 bases from V and 0 bases from J, with 5 bases between. Germline V gives CDR1 SEHNR, CDR2 FQNEAQ (reference sequence). CDR3 length equals 14 residues. The CDR3 here is CASSRDSGANVLTF. CDR3 sequence (DNA): TGTGCCAGCAGCCGGGACTCTGGGGCCAACGTCCTGACTTTC.

The chain recombines TRBV9 with TRBJ2-3; 9 bases line up with TRBD1. Germline V gene lookup returns CDR1 SGDLS and CDR2 YYNGEE. Trimming took 2 bases from V and 4 from J; bases not matched to a gene: 2. The CDR3 has 14 residues. The CDR3, as DNA: TGTGCCAGCAGCGTCGGACAGGGGCCAGATACGCAGTATTTT. Translated: CASSVGQGPDTQYF.

The rearrangement uses TRBV5-6 and TRBJ1-2; TRBD1 might be the D (6 bases). The germline V gene encodes CDR1 SGHDT and CDR2 YYEEEE. V dropped 4 bases and J dropped 3 bases, with 13 bases sitting between them. The CDR3 is 14 amino acids. The CDR3 region has the DNA TGTGCCAGCAGCCCACCGGACAGCTACTATGGCTACACCTTC. Protein sequence: CASSPPDSYYGYTF.

The gene calls are TRBV6-1 and TRBJ2-7, with D maybe TRBD1 (5 bases). The CDR3 loop spans 13 amino acids. The V gene lost 2 bases and the J gene lost 4 bases, with 9 bases spanning the gap. Germline assignment: CDR1 MNHNS and CDR2 SASEGT. The CDR3 protein is CASSEYQGYEQYF. The CDR3 DNA reads TGTGCCAGCAGTGAATATCAGGGTTACGAGCAGTACTTC.

V and J are TRBV6-6 and TRBJ2-7; TRBD1 matches 7 bases. Germline assignment: CDR1 MNHNY and CDR2 SVGAGI (reference sequence). The CDR3 covers 15 residues. Losses at the gene ends were 7 bases for V and 5 bases for J; bases not matched to a gene: 14. CDR3 in amino acids: CASTLGLDRYHEQYF. The CDR3 bases are TGTGCCAGCACCCTAGGCCTGGACAGGTATCACGAGCAGTACTTC.

V usage is TRBV5-1 and J usage is TRBJ1-2, with TRBD1 matching over 10 bases. V dropped 1 base and J dropped 8; count of bases not matched to a gene: 8. Germline loops: CDR1 SGHRS, CDR2 YFSETQ. The CDR3 totals 15 residues. The CDR3: CASSLPTGGKEGYTF. CDR3 nucleotide sequence: TGCGCCAGCAGCTTGCCGACAGGGGGCAAGGAAGGCTACACCTTC.

This chain joins TRBV10-3 and TRBJ1-4; possible D gene TRBD1, 5 bases. V lost 3 bases and J lost 16, with 12 bases in between. CDR1 and CDR2 from the germline V gene are ENHRY and SYGVKD. The CDR3 runs to 11 residues. CDR3 sequence reads: CAISDRGRRFF. The CDR3, as DNA: TGTGCCATCAGTGATAGGGGCAGAAGGTTTTTT.

The chain combines TRBV7-9 with TRBJ2-1; 7 bases fit TRBD2. The CDR3 has 12 residues. Germline assignment: CDR1 SEHNR and CDR2 FQNEAQ (reference sequence). The DNA of the CDR3 is TGTGCTACCGGACTAGATCACAATGAGCAGTTCTTC. It specifies CATGLDHNEQFF.

This chain connects TRBV27 to TRBJ2-7, with TRBD2 identical over 9 bases. With V trimmed by 5 bases and J by 3 bases, 5 bases remained unmatched. This CDR3 region has 14 residues. Germline V gene data show CDR1 as MNHEY and CDR2 as SMNVEV (reference sequence). This chain's CDR3 is CASSGSGGVYEQYF. CDR3 DNA sequence: TGTGCCAGCAGTGGTAGCGGGGGAGTCTACGAGCAGTACTTC.

The rearrangement joins TRBV7-6 to TRBJ2-3; TRBD2 agrees at 15 bases. This CDR3 comprises 17 residues. From germline, CDR1 is SGHVS and CDR2 FNYEAQ. J lost 4 bases, V lost 5 bases, and 7 bases had no gene match. In DNA, the CDR3 is TGTGCCAGCAGCCGGGGGACTAGCGGGAGGTCTGCAGATACGCAGTATTTT. Translation gives CASSRGTSGRSADTQYF.

The CDR3 here is CASSPHTGLAGGEQYF. DNA for the CDR3: TGTGCCAGCAGCCCCCACACGGGACTAGCGGGAGGGGAGCAGTACTTC. This chain uses TRBV7-8 with TRBJ2-5; the match to TRBD2 covers 16 bases. CDR1 is SGHVS and CDR2 is FQNEAQ in the germline V gene. This CDR3 is built from 16 residues. Losses at the gene ends were 5 bases for V and 11 bases for J; bases not matched to a gene: 11.

CDR3 in DNA: TGTGCCAGCAGTGTGTATAGGGATAGCAATCAGCCCCAGCATTTT. Its translation is CASSVYRDSNQPQHF. The chain has TRBV6-1 and TRBJ1-5, with no clear D. V lost 4 bases to trimming and J lost 0 bases, with 10 bases between them. The length of the CDR3 is 15 residues. The germline gives CDR1 MNHNS, CDR2 SASEGT.

The count of this clone is one. The chain recombines TRBV4-1 with TRBJ2-6; D gene unclear. Germline V gene lookup returns CDR1 MGHRA and CDR2 YSYEKL. V was pared by 0 bases and J by 1 base, with 4 bases between. CDR3 length: 15 residues. The CDR3 loop reads CASSQDLSGANVLTF. The CDR3, as DNA: TGCGCCAGCAGCCAAGATCTTTCTGGGGCCAACGTCCTGACTTTC.

The V gene is TRBV28, the J gene TRBJ2-7; perhaps TRBD1 as D (6 bases). The germline V gene has CDR1 MDHEN and CDR2 SYDVKM. V was pared by 3 bases and J by 5 bases, with 14 bases between. This CDR3 region has 14 residues. The CDR3 is CASSLPGVSHEQYF. The CDR3 DNA is TGTGCCAGCAGTTTGCCAGGGGTTTCCCACGAGCAGTACTTC.

This sequence joins TRBV27 and TRBJ2-2, with 7 bases aligning to TRBD1. The germline gives CDR1 MNHEY, CDR2 SMNVEV (reference sequence). V shed 7 bases and J 6 bases; nucleotides not matched to a gene: 8. CDR3 length equals 14 residues. The CDR3 DNA reads TGTGCCAGCAAGGACAGGTCTGGCGCCGGGGAGCTGTTTTTT. Translated: CASKDRSGAGELFF.

The CDR3 region is CASSLLAGGFYNEQFF. The CDR3 DNA reads TGTGCCAGCAGCTTGTTAGCGGGAGGGTTCTACAATGAGCAGTTCTTC. The V and J genes are TRBV5-6 and TRBJ2-1; 11 bases align to TRBD2. This CDR3 is 16 amino acids long. Germline V gene data show CDR1 as SGHDT and CDR2 as YYEEEE. V trimming: 1 base; J trimming: 3 bases; junction bases outside the gene matches: 3.

The chain carries TRBV9 and TRBJ2-1; 7 positions agree with TRBD1. With V trimmed by 4 bases and J by 3 bases, 7 bases remained unmatched. CDR1 and CDR2 (germline): SGDLS, YYNGEE. This CDR3 has 15 amino acids. The CDR3 coding sequence is TGTGCCAGCAGCAGGGGACAGTCGGACTACAATGAGCAGTTCTTC. Its translation is CASSRGQSDYNEQFF.

The genes are TRBV29-1 and TRBJ2-7; D remains unclear. Trimming left V 2 bases short and J 5 bases short, with 4 bases between. This CDR3 is built from 10 residues. Germline lookup yields CDR1 SQVTM and CDR2 ANQGSEA. CDR3: CSVEQNEQYF. The CDR3 coding sequence is TGCAGCGTTGAACAGAACGAGCAGTACTTC.

The chain joins TRBV19 to TRBJ2-3; TRBD1 is a possible D gene (7 bases). CDR3 length equals 16 residues. Germline CDR1 is LNHDA and CDR2 is SQIVND (reference sequence). The ends were cut back, 2 bases at V and 6 bases at J, with 18 bases in the middle. CDR3 region: CASSIRARGTVDTQYF. The CDR3 DNA sequence: TGTGCCAGTAGTATAAGGGCCAGGGGGACTGTGGATACGCAGTATTTT.